The clone carrying this T cell receptor beta chain was seen more than once but under ten times. This sample was included in a study of CDR3 diversity in severe acne. TCRdb re-derived calls from the PCR reads in MiXCR, one entry per CDR3 protein. The sample gives roughly 79,000 distinct CDR3 sequences, approximately 54% of which show up once; more than 9% is in the top ten. Sequenced material: blood. The receptor comes from a male donor with severe acne vulgaris.

CDR3 bases: TGTGCCAGCAGTTTCGGGACAGGGGCGAGCAATCAGCCCCAGCATTTT. This codes for CASSFGTGASNQPQHF. This chain joins TRBV6-6 and TRBJ1-5, with 10 bases lining up with TRBD1. The CDR3 has 16 residues. CDR1 and CDR2 from the germline V gene are MNHNY and SVGAGI (reference sequence). Unmatched junction bases numbered 4, after V lost 4 bases and J lost 1 base.